This TCR beta chain appears in the sequencing data of a study of metastatic and nonmetastatic thyroid tumors. The study, taken as a whole, reports: Across blood and tumor, TCR beta diversity in malignant thyroid tumors was reportedly significantly higher than in benign nodules.

V trimming: 4 bases; J trimming: 4 bases; junction bases outside the gene matches: 4. CDR3 length: 13 amino acids. Germline CDR1 SGHRS, CDR2 YFSETQ. Patients underwent thyroid surgery, and none had received any treatment before it. This clone showed up many times. What it binds is not known. TCRdb reanalyzed the PCR reads with MiXCR. Among about 41,000 clones listed, 28% were seen once. This receptor was taken from a male donor with papillary thyroid cancer or a benign thyroid nodule (not recorded which). Some clones in this sample may be carry-over from other donors' samples. The chain links TRBV5-1 to TRBJ2-7, with 8 bases matching TRBD1. The sequenced material came from blood. CDR3 coding DNA: TGCGCCAGCAGCCCGACAGGGGCGTACGAGCAGTACTTC. Translating it yields CASSPTGAYEQYF.